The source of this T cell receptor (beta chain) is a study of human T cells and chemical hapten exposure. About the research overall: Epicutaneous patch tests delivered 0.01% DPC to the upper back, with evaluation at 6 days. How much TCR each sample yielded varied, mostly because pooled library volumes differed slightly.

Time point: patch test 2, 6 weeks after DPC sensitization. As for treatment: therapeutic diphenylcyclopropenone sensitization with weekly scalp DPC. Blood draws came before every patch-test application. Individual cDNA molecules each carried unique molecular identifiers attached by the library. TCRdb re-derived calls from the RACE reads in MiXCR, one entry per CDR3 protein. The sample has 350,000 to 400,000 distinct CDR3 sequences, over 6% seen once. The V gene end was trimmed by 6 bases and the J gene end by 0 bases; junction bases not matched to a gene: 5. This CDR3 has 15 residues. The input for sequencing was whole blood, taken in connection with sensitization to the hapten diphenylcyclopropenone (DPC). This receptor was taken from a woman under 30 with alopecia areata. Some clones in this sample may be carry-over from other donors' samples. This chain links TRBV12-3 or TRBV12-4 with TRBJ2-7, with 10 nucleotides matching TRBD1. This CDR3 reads CASRTRTGGSYEQYF. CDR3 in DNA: TGTGCCAGCAGGACCCGGACAGGGGGCTCCTACGAGCAGTACTTC.